The clone carrying this T cell receptor beta chain was detected ten times or more. Its antigen is still unknown. These data belong to a study of early T cells in non-severe SARS-CoV-2 infection. Turning to the study itself: The sequenced material was bulk RNA from unsorted whole blood, and its chains were unpaired. Overall study findings and caveats: VDJdb matching favored anti-spike CD8 responses, missing private and CD4 specificities.

Tagging with unique molecular identifiers was applied to individual cDNA molecules. From the 5' RACE reads, TCRdb called clonotypes with MiXCR, one entry per CDR3 protein. The sample contains 40,000 to 60,000 distinct CDR3 sequences, 7% to 9% of which appear only once. V lost 5 bases, J lost 7 bases, and 13 bases stayed unmatched. The CDR3 is 15 residues long. This TCR derives from an adult who was a healthcare worker with PCR-confirmed SARS-CoV-2 infection or an uninfected control (not recorded which). Specimen: whole blood. V usage is TRBV12-3 or TRBV12-4 and J usage is TRBJ2-7, with 8 bases lining up with TRBD2. The CDR3 loop is CASSPEGSGVKEQYF. As DNA, the CDR3 is TGTGCCAGCAGTCCCGAGGGTAGCGGGGTGAAGGAGCAGTACTTC.